Following are 32 T cell receptor beta chains from one sample sequenced in a study of OX40 agonist ivuxolimab in advanced cancers. Clones were sequenced by immunoSEQ multiplex PCR, and TCRdb holds only the in-frame ones, with some missing. The data contain under 55,000 clones, approximately 85% of them singletons. The material was CD4+ or CD8+ T cells sorted from blood, obtained in a trial of the OX40 agonist ivuxolimab. The receptors shown here come from an adult with an advanced solid tumor such as melanoma, head and neck, liver or kidney cancer.

This clone was seen more than once but under ten times. The chain carries TRBV18 and TRBJ1-1; D might be TRBD1 (5 bases). This CDR3 is 12 amino acids long. The germline V gene encodes CDR1 KGHSH and CDR2 LQKENI. Trimming left V 3 bases short and J 11 bases short, with 13 bases between. The CDR3 region has the DNA TGTGCCAGCTCACCGGGACCTCTGTGGGCTTTCTTT. Its translation: CASSPGPLWAFF. Complete variable domain (other parts from reference TRBV18 and TRBJ1-1): NAGVMQNPRHLVRRRGQEARLRCSPMKGHSHVYWYRQLPEEGLKFMVYLQKENIIDESGMPKERFSAEFPKEGPSILRIQQVVRGDSAAYFCASSPGPLWAFFGQGTRLTVV.

The rearrangement joins TRBV27 to TRBJ2-6, with TRBD1 identical over 9 bases. The CDR3 length is 21 residues. V was clipped by 5 bases and J by 0 bases; unmatched bases: 17. CDR1 and CDR2 (germline): MNHEY, SMNVEV (reference sequence). CDR3 nucleotide sequence: TGTGCCAGCAGTCCCGGGACAGGGTCACGGGTGGCACGCTCTGGGGCCAACGTCCTGACTTTC. Residues: CASSPGTGSRVARSGANVLTF.

The chain has TRBV6-1 and TRBJ2-7, with 9 bases aligning to TRBD1. This CDR3 has 15 residues. Germline assignment: CDR1 MNHNS and CDR2 SASEGT. V trimming: 4 bases; J trimming: 4 bases; junction bases outside the gene matches: 8. CDR3 sequence (DNA): TGTGCCAGCAGTGTCATCGGGACAGGGCCTTACGAGCAGTACTTC. This gives the protein CASSVIGTGPYEQYF.

This clone was detected only a few times. The V gene is TRBV19, the J gene TRBJ2-2; 9 bases align to TRBD1. The trim removed 6 bases at V and 6 bases at J, leaving 8 bases unmatched. The V gene's germline CDR1 is LNHDA and CDR2 SQIVND (reference sequence). This CDR3 spans 15 amino acids. CDR3 protein: CASSPSRQGAGELFF. DNA for the CDR3: TGTGCCAGTAGCCCGTCGAGACAGGGGGCCGGGGAGCTGTTTTTT.

This sequence joins TRBV9 and TRBJ2-4; the D gene could be TRBD1 or TRBD2 (5 bases each). Germline V lookup: CDR1 SGDLS, CDR2 YYNGEE. The CDR3 spans 14 residues. V dropped 4 bases and J dropped 2 bases, with 10 bases sitting between them. DNA for the CDR3: TGTGCCAGCAGCACAGAGGGGTCCAAAAACATTCAGTACTTC. It yields the protein CASSTEGSKNIQYF.

The CDR3 region has the DNA TGTGCCAGCTCAATCGAGGCAGGGGGCATCTGGGAGCTGTTTTTT. Translation: CASSIEAGGIWELFF. The rearrangement links TRBV18 to TRBJ2-2; TRBD1 matches at 8 bases. CDR1 and CDR2 (germline): KGHSH, LQKENI. The V gene end was trimmed by 5 bases and the J gene end by 9 bases; junction bases not matched to a gene: 11. The CDR3 covers 15 residues.

Here the CDR3 DNA reads TGTGCCAGCAGTCTGGGTCCTGGGATCACCTTC. This gives the protein CASSLGPGITF. The chain recombines TRBV2 with TRBJ1-2; D uncertain. V shed 5 bases and J shed 13 bases, with 14 bases lying between them. This CDR3 region has 11 residues. Germline V gene lookup returns CDR1 SNHLY and CDR2 FYNNEI.

As to this clone: At one end, the junction sequence differs from germline, possibly due to a read error. This chain uses TRBV7-7 with TRBJ2-3; 8 bases fit TRBD1. Germline V CDR1 and CDR2: SSHAT, FNYEAQ (reference sequence). The CDR3 runs to 14 residues. CDR3 amino acids: CASSRDRYTDTQYF. CDR3 nucleotides: TGTGCTAGCAGCCGGGACAGGTACACAGATACGCAGTATTTT. Full variable domain (outside the CDR3, taken from reference TRBV7-7 and TRBJ2-3): GAGVSQSPRYKVTKRGQDVTLRCDPISSHATLYWYQQALGQGPEFLTYFNYEAQPDKSGLPSDRFSAERPEGSISTLTIQRTEQRDSAMYRCASSRDRYTDTQYFGPGTRLTVL.

The chain has TRBV27 and TRBJ2-2; the match to TRBD2 covers 10 bases. Germline values: CDR1 MNHEY, CDR2 SMNVEV (reference sequence). J lost 4 bases, V lost 2 bases, and 10 bases had no gene match. This CDR3 is 18 amino acids long. CDR3 sequence: CASSLMASGSYTTGELFF. The CDR3 bases are TGTGCCAGCAGTTTAATGGCTAGCGGGAGCTATACCACCGGGGAGCTGTTTTTT.

The chain has TRBV5-4 and TRBJ2-5, with D perhaps assigned TRBD1 or TRBD2 (5 bases each). Trimming removed 4 bases at V and 4 bases at J, with 20 bases between. The germline CDR1 and CDR2 sequences are SGHNT and YYREEE (reference sequence). The CDR3 is made up of 16 amino acids. CDR3 DNA sequence: TGTGCCAGCAGCCCCCAACTAGGGCAGGGCCGAGAGACCCAGTACTTC. Protein sequence: CASSPQLGQGRETQYF.

The genes are TRBV2 and TRBJ1-2; 12 nucleotides match TRBD1. Trimming cost V 5 bases and J 3 bases; bases outside gene matches: 7. Germline V gives CDR1 SNHLY, CDR2 FYNNEI. The CDR3 has 16 residues. The CDR3 sequence: CASSQGQGASDYGYTF. In nucleotides, the CDR3 is TGTGCCAGCAGTCAGGGACAGGGGGCGTCGGACTATGGCTACACCTTC.

This clone was seen a single time. The chain couples TRBV19 to TRBJ2-1; the match to TRBD2 covers 8 bases. V was pared by 3 bases and J by 0 bases, with 16 bases of the junction left unmatched. CDR1 is LNHDA, CDR2 SQIVND, per germline (reference sequence). CDR3 length equals 20 residues. CDR3 DNA: TGTGCCAGTAGTATCTGGCTAGCGGGCCGCGCCTACAGCTCCTACAATGAGCAGTTCTTC. The encoded protein is CASSIWLAGRAYSSYNEQFF.

This chain joins TRBV5-1 and TRBJ2-7, with D perhaps being TRBD1 or TRBD2 (5 bases each). Germline CDR1 is SGHRS and CDR2 is YFSETQ. CDR3 length: 14 amino acids. Trimming shortened V by 4 bases and J by 5 bases, and 16 bases separated the two germline ends. CDR3 DNA: TGCGCCAGCAGCCCCGGGACGGCCAGCGACGAGCAGTACTTC. It yields the protein CASSPGTASDEQYF. Complete variable domain (other parts from reference TRBV5-1 and TRBJ2-7): KAGVTQTPRYLIKTRGQQVTLSCSPISGHRSVSWYQQTPGQGLQFLFEYFSETQRNKGNFPGRFSGRQFSNSRSEMNVSTLELGDSALYLCASSPGTASDEQYFGPGTRLTVT.

A remark on this clone: Other nucleotide sequences in the sample specify the same CDR3. This chain uses TRBV10-3 with TRBJ2-7; a possible D gene is TRBD1 (6 bases). V was cut by 4 bases and J by 4 bases, with 8 bases left in between. There are 12 residues in the CDR3. Germline values: CDR1 ENHRY, CDR2 SYGVKD. The CDR3 DNA reads TGTGCCATCAGTGGACAGGAGTACGAGCAGTACTTC. Its protein product is CAISGQEYEQYF.

The J gene is TRBJ2-3, the V gene TRBV7-9, with no clear D. Looked up from germline, CDR1 is SEHNR and CDR2 is FQNEAQ (reference sequence). V dropped 1 base and J dropped 7 bases, with 6 bases sitting between them. The CDR3 has 12 amino acids. The CDR3 bases are TGTGCCAGCAGCTTAGATGGAAATACGCAGTATTTT. Translating gives CASSLDGNTQYF. The full variable domain, its missing parts supplied by reference TRBV7-9 and TRBJ2-3, is DTGVSQNPRHKITKRGQNVTFRCDPISEHNRLYWYRQTLGQGPEFLTYFQNEAQLEKSRLLSDRFSAERPKGSFSTLEIQRTEQGDSAMYLCASSLDGNTQYFGPGTRLTVL.

This chain connects TRBV18 to TRBJ1-3, with no clear D. The CDR3 totals 15 residues. CDR1 is KGHSH, CDR2 LQKENI, per germline. V was cut by 4 bases and J by 0 bases, with 10 bases left in between. CDR3 in amino acids: CASSLDLISGNTIYF. CDR3 DNA: TGTGCCAGCTCACTGGACTTGATCTCTGGAAACACCATATATTTT.

The rearrangement joins TRBV29-1 to TRBJ2-2, with D possibly matching TRBD1 (6 bases). Trimming pared 2 bases from V and 1 base from J, leaving 8 bases between. From germline, CDR1 is SQVTM and CDR2 ANQGSEA. This CDR3 region has 14 residues. In DNA, the CDR3 is TGCAGCGTTGAAACAGGGATGAACACCGGGGAGCTGTTTTTT. As protein: CSVETGMNTGELFF.

V gene TRBV27 combines with J gene TRBJ2-5; 11 bases fit TRBD2. Germline assignment: CDR1 MNHEY and CDR2 SMNVEV (reference sequence). The V gene end was trimmed by 5 bases and the J gene end by 2 bases; junction bases not matched to a gene: 10. The CDR3 runs to 17 residues. This CDR3 reads CASSRIPGLADQETQYF. As DNA, the CDR3 is TGTGCCAGCAGTAGGATTCCGGGACTAGCGGATCAAGAGACCCAGTACTTC.

This clone has a single count. Here the CDR3 DNA reads TGTGCCAGCAGTAGAACAGGGAGGGGATCGGGAGAGCAGTACTTC. Its protein is CASSRTGRGSGEQYF. The chain employs TRBV5-4 and TRBJ2-7; D may be TRBD2 (7 bases). The CDR3 sequence is 15 residues long. CDR1 is SGHNT and CDR2 is YYREEE in the germline V gene (reference sequence). Trimming took 5 bases from V and 7 from J, leaving 22 bases between them.

This chain links TRBV29-1 with TRBJ1-1; 9 nucleotides match TRBD1. The CDR3 covers 13 residues. The germline V gene has CDR1 SQVTM and CDR2 ANQGSEA. Trimming took 5 bases from V and 7 from J; bases not matched to a gene: 8. CDR3 protein: CSVSQGADSEAFF. The CDR3 DNA reads TGCAGCGTTTCACAGGGGGCTGATAGTGAAGCTTTCTTT.

The CDR3 DNA follows: TGTGCCAGCAGCTTAACGTCCCGCCCGGGGACCGGGGAGCTGTTTTTT. It encodes CASSLTSRPGTGELFF. The chain carries TRBV7-3 and TRBJ2-2, with D perhaps matching TRBD2 (5 bases). Between the trimmed V and J ends, which lost 0 bases and 5 bases, there was a span of 13 bases. The CDR3 has 16 amino acids. Germline loops: CDR1 SGHTA, CDR2 FQGTGA. The whole variable domain, filled in from reference TRBV7-3 and TRBJ2-2, reads GAGVSQTPSNKVTEKGKYVELRCDPISGHTALYWYRQSLGQGPEFLIYFQGTGAADDSGLPNDRFFAVRPEGSVSTLKIQRTERGDSAVYLCASSLTSRPGTGELFFGEGSRLTVL.

The rearrangement joins TRBV18 to TRBJ2-5; D is perhaps TRBD2 (6 bases). Trimming pared 3 bases from V and 5 bases from J, leaving 16 bases between. The CDR3 is 15 amino acids. CDR1 is KGHSH and CDR2 is LQKENI in the germline V gene. This CDR3 is CASSPPTEGMETQYF. DNA for the CDR3: TGTGCCAGCTCACCCCCCACGGAGGGGATGGAGACCCAGTACTTC.

The chain is built from TRBV15 and TRBJ2-6; D not resolved. The V gene's germline CDR1 is LNHNV and CDR2 YYDKDF (reference sequence). This CDR3 region has 16 residues. The V end was cut by 0 bases, the J end by 3 bases, with 9 bases between. CDR3 DNA sequence: TGTGCCACCAGCAGAGATCTTGGGGTTGGGGCCAACGTCCTGACTTTC. Residues: CATSRDLGVGANVLTF.

This chain links TRBV28 with TRBJ1-5; D remains unclear. With 1 base removed from V and 0 bases from J, the gap between germline ends came to 10 bases. The CDR3 is 16 residues long. Germline V CDR1 and CDR2: MDHEN, SYDVKM. As DNA, the CDR3 is TGTGCCAGCAGTTTATTCGGACTGGCTAGCAATCAGCCCCAGCATTTT. This gives the protein CASSLFGLASNQPQHF.

The chain is built from TRBV29-1 and TRBJ2-7; weak D call: TRBD1 (6 bases). The CDR3 totals 15 residues. Deletions cut 0 bases from V and 3 bases from J, with 15 bases between. Per the germline V gene, CDR1 is SQVTM and CDR2 is ANQGSEA. The CDR3 here is CSVEELRGSNYEQYF. DNA of the CDR3: TGCAGCGTTGAAGAATTAAGGGGGAGTAACTACGAGCAGTACTTC.

The rearrangement links TRBV5-1 to TRBJ2-7; D is unclear. Germline V gives CDR1 SGHRS, CDR2 YFSETQ. The ends were cut back, 0 bases at V and 7 bases at J, with 11 bases in the middle. CDR3 length equals 13 residues. The chain's CDR3 is CASSLAGRPEQYF. CDR3 DNA: TGCGCCAGCAGCTTGGCCGGAAGGCCTGAGCAGTACTTC.

The chain has TRBV19 and TRBJ1-5; D is perhaps TRBD1 (6 bases). Trimming removed 10 bases from V and 7 bases from J, with 14 bases in between. CDR1 LNHDA and CDR2 SQIVND come from the germline V gene (reference sequence). This CDR3 contains 12 residues. CDR3 DNA: TGTGCCACCTCGACAGGAGCCCAGCCCCAGCATTTT. It encodes CATSTGAQPQHF.

This clone was found a few times. J is TRBJ1-5 and V is TRBV7-9; D is uncertain. Germline loops: CDR1 SEHNR, CDR2 FQNEAQ (reference sequence). The CDR3 is 15 residues long. Trimming cost V 4 bases and J 0 bases, with 10 bases left between them. CDR3 protein: CASSSEAYSNQPQHF. CDR3 coding DNA: TGTGCCAGCAGCTCAGAAGCCTATAGCAATCAGCCCCAGCATTTT. Filled out from reference TRBV7-9 and TRBJ1-5, the complete variable domain reads DTGVSQNPRHKITKRGQNVTFRCDPISEHNRLYWYRQTLGQGPEFLTYFQNEAQLEKSRLLSDRFSAERPKGSFSTLEIQRTEQGDSAMYLCASSSEAYSNQPQHFGDGTRLSIL.

This clone was seen once. The chain joins TRBV28 to TRBJ2-3; D might be TRBD1 or TRBD2, each matching 6 bases. The CDR3 is 14 residues long. The germline V gene has CDR1 MDHEN and CDR2 SYDVKM. Trimming removed 6 bases at V and 6 bases at J, with 16 bases between. The CDR3 is CASSPRQGRDTQYF. The CDR3 region has the DNA TGTGCCAGCAGCCCCCGGCAGGGGAGGGATACGCAGTATTTT.

V and J are TRBV6-6 and TRBJ2-7; 9 bases map to TRBD2. Losses at the gene ends were 6 bases for V and 4 bases for J; bases not matched to a gene: 7. Germline lookup yields CDR1 MNHNY and CDR2 SVGAGI (reference sequence). CDR3 length equals 14 residues. The CDR3 DNA reads TGTGCCAGCAGCCCGGGACTAGCTTTTTACGAGCAGTACTTC. It yields the protein CASSPGLAFYEQYF.

V and J are TRBV2 and TRBJ1-2; D is perhaps TRBD1 (6 bases). The CDR3 is 13 residues long. The V end was cut by 8 bases, the J end by 4 bases, with 14 bases between. Germline-derived CDR1 and CDR2 are SNHLY and FYNNEI. The CDR3 spells CASVTTGTYGYTF. As DNA, the CDR3 is TGTGCCAGCGTCACCACAGGGACCTATGGCTACACCTTC.

The chain carries TRBV6-1 and TRBJ2-7; 10 bases fit TRBD2. The CDR3 totals 15 residues. Per germline, CDR1 MNHNS and CDR2 SASEGT. The V gene end was trimmed by 1 base and the J gene end by 2 bases; junction bases not matched to a gene: 2. The CDR3 DNA reads as TGTGCCAGCAGTGAAGGGCTAGCGGGGGCCTACGAGCAGTACTTC. It codes for CASSEGLAGAYEQYF.